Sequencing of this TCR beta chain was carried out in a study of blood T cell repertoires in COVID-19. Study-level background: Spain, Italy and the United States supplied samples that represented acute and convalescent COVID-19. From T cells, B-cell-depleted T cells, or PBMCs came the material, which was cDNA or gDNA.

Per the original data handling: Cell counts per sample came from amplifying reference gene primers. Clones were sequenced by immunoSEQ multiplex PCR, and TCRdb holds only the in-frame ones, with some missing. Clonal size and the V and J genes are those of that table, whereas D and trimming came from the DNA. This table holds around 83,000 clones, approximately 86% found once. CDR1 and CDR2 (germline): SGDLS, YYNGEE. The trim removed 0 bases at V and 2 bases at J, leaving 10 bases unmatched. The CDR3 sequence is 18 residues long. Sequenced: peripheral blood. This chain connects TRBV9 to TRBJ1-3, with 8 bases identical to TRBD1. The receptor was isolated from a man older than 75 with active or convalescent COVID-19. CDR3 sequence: CASSVGDGQGLTGNTIYF. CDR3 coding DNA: TGTGCCAGCAGCGTAGGGGACGGACAGGGCCTCACTGGAAACACCATATATTTT.